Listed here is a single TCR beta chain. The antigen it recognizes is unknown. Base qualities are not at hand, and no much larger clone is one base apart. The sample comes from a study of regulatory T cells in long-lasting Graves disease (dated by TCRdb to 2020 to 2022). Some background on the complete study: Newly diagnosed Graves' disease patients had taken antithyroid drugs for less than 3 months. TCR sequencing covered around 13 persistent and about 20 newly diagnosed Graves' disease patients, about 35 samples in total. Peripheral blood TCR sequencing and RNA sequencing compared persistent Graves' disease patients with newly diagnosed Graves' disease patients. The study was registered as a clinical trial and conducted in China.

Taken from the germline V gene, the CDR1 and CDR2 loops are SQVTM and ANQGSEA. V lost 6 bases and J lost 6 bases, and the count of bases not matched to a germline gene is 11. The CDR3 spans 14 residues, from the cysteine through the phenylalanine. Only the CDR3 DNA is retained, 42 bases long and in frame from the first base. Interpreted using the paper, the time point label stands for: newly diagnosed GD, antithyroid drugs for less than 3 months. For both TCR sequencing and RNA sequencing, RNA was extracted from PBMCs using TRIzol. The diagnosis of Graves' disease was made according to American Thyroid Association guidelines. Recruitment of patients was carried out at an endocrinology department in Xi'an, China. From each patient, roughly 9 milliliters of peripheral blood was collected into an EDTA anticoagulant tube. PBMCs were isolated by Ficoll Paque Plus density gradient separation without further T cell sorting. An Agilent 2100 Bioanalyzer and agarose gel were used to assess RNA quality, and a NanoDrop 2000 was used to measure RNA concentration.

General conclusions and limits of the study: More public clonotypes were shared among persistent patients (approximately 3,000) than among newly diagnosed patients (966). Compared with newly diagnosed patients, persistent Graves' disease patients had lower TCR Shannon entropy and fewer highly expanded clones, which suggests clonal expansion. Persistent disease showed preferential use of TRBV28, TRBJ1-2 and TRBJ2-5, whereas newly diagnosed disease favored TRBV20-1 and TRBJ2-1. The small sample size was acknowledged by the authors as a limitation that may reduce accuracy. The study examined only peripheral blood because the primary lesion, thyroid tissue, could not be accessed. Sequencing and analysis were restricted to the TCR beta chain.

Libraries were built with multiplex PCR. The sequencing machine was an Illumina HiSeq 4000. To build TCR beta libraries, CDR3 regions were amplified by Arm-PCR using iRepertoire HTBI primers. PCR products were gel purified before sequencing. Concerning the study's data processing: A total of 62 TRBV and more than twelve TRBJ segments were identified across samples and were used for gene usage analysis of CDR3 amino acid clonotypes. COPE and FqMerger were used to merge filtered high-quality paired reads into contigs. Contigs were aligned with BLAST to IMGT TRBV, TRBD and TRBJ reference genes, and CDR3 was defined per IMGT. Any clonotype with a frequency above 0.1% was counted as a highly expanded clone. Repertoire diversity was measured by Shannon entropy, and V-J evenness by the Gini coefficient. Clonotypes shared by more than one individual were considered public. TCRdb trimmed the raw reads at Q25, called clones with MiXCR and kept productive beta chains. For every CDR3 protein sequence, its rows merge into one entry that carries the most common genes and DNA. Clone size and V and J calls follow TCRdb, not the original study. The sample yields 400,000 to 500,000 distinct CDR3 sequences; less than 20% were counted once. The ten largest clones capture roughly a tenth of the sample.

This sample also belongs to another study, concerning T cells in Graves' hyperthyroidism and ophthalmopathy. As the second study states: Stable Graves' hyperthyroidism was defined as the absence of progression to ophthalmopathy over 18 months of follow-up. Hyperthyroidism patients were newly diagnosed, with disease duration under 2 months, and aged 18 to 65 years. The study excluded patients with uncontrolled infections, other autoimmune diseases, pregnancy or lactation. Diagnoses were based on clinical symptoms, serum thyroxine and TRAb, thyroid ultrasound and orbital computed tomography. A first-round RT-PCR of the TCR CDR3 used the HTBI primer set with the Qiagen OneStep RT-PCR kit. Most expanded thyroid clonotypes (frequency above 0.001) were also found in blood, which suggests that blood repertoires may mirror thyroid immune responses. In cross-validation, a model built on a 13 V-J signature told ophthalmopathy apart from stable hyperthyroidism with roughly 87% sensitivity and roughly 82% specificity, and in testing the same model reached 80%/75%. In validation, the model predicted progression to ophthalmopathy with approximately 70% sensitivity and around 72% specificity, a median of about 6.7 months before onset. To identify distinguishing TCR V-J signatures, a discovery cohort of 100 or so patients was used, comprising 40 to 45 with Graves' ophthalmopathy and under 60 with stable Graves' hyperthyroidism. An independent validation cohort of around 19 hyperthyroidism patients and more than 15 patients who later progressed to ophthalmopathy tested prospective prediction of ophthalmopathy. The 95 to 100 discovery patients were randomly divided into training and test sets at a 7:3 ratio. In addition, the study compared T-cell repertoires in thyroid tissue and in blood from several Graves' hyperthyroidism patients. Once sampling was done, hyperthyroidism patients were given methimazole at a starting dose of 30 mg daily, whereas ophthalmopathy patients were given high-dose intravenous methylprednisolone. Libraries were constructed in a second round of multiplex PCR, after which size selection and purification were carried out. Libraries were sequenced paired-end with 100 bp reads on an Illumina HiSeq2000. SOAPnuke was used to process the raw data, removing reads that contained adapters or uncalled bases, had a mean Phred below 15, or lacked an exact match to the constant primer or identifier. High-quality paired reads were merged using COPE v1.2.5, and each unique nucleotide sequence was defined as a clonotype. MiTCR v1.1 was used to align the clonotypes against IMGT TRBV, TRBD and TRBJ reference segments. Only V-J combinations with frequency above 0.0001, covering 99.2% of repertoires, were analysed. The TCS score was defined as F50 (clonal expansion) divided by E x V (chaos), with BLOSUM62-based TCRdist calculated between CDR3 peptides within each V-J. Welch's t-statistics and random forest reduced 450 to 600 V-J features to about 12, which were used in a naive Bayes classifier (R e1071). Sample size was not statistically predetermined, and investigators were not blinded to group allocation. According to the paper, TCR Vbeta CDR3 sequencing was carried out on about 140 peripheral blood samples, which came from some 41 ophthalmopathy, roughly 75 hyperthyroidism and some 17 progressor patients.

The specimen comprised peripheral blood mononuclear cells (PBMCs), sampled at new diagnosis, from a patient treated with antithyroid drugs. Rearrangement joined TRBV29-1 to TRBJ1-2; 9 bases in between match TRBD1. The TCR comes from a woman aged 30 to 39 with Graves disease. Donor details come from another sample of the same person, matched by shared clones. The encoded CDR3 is CSVANPGQGDGYTF. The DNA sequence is TGCAGCGTGGCCAATCCGGGACAGGGTGATGGCTACACCTTC.